These 31 T cell receptor beta chains came from one sample sequenced in a study of CD8 T cells in Susac syndrome. With random hexamers, about 0.45 to 1 ug RNA was reverse transcribed. MiXCR was run by TCRdb on the immunoSEQ multiplex PCR reads, yielding one entry per CDR3 protein. The repertoire holds under 200,000 distinct CDR3 sequences, with around 94% as singletons. Sequencing was done on a sample of CD4+ T cells from PBMCs. Receptors were obtained from a human donor with Susac syndrome.

The rearrangement joins TRBV20-1 to TRBJ2-7; D is undetermined. Trimming took 3 bases from V and 0 from J, leaving 12 bases between them. CDR1 and CDR2 from the germline V gene are DFQATT and SNEGSKA (reference sequence). The CDR3 runs 14 residues. CDR3 sequence reads: CSASSYGGSYEQYF. DNA of the CDR3: TGCAGTGCTAGTAGTTACGGCGGCTCCTACGAGCAGTACTTC.

The CDR3 is CASSFLKRDHTEAFF. CDR3 sequence (DNA): TGTGCCAGCAGCTTTCTCAAGCGGGACCACACTGAAGCTTTCTTT. This sequence joins TRBV7-9 and TRBJ1-1; D perhaps matches TRBD1 (5 bases). The CDR3 runs 15 residues. CDR1 SEHNR and CDR2 FQNEAQ come from the germline V gene (reference sequence). Trimming stripped 3 bases from V and 3 bases from J, with 14 bases between.

The gene calls are TRBV20-1 and TRBJ2-2; 9 bases match TRBD2. The CDR3 spans 15 residues. Germline CDR1 reads DFQATT; CDR2 reads SNEGSKA (reference sequence). Trimming cost V 6 bases and J 4 bases; bases outside gene matches: 9. CDR3 amino acids: CSAESGGQGTGELFF. DNA of the CDR3: TGCAGTGCCGAGAGCGGGGGGCAAGGCACCGGGGAGCTGTTTTTT.

This clonotype has just one count. V usage is TRBV29-1 and J usage is TRBJ2-1; TRBD2 agrees at 9 bases. Germline assignment: CDR1 SQVTM and CDR2 ANQGSEA. The junction had 15 bases not matched to a gene; V was cut back by 4 bases and J by 5 bases. The CDR3 sequence is 17 residues long. CDR3 sequence (DNA): TGCAGCGTTGTGGTAGCGGGGGCCGGGGCGACTAACAATGAGCAGTTCTTC. This gives the protein CSVVVAGAGATNNEQFF.

The rearrangement uses TRBV3-1 and TRBJ2-5; the match to TRBD2 covers 11 bases. J gave up 2 bases and V 0 bases, and 14 bases lay outside the gene matches. CDR1 and CDR2 (germline): LGHDT, YNNKEL (reference sequence). The CDR3 consists of 20 residues. The CDR3 spells CASSQDVGRRLAGGQETQYF. CDR3 sequence (DNA): TGTGCCAGCAGCCAAGATGTGGGTCGAAGGCTAGCGGGGGGACAAGAGACCCAGTACTTC.

V gene TRBV25-1 combines with J gene TRBJ2-1; D not certain. Trimming pared 4 bases from V and 8 bases from J, leaving 15 bases between. Germline V gives CDR1 MGHDK, CDR2 SYGVNS. This CDR3 is built from 14 residues. The chain's CDR3 is CASSADLRGDEQFF. The CDR3 nucleotides read TGTGCCAGCAGTGCCGACTTAAGAGGCGATGAGCAGTTCTTC.

This sequence joins TRBV18 and TRBJ1-1, with 8 positions matching TRBD1. The junction had 7 bases not matched to a gene; V was cut back by 1 base and J by 6 bases. Germline V gene sequence: CDR1 KGHSH, CDR2 LQKENI. The CDR3 is made up of 15 amino acids. CDR3 nucleotides: TGTGCCAGCTCACCACGAGGGCAGGGGGCGGCTGAAGCTTTCTTT. This sequence encodes CASSPRGQGAAEAFF.

The V call is TRBV5-1, the J call TRBJ2-7, with D perhaps being TRBD1 or TRBD2 (5 bases each). CDR1 and CDR2 (germline): SGHRS, YFSETQ. Trimming removed 4 bases at V and 3 bases at J, with 14 bases between. The CDR3 is 14 residues long. The CDR3 here is CASSLGDEDYEQYF. Written as DNA, the CDR3 is TGCGCCAGCAGCCTGGGGGACGAAGACTACGAGCAGTACTTC. The full variable domain, with the rest looked up from reference TRBV5-1 and TRBJ2-7, is KAGVTQTPRYLIKTRGQQVTLSCSPISGHRSVSWYQQTPGQGLQFLFEYFSETQRNKGNFPGRFSGRQFSNSRSEMNVSTLELGDSALYLCASSLGDEDYEQYFGPGTRLTVT.

Only one count was recorded for this clonotype. The genes are TRBV3-1 and TRBJ2-1; the D is unclear. Trimming shortened V by 1 base and J by 12 bases, and 7 bases separated the two germline ends. From germline, CDR1 is LGHDT and CDR2 YNNKEL (reference sequence). There are 11 residues in the CDR3. The CDR3: CASSQGYGQFF. The DNA of the CDR3 is TGTGCCAGCAGCCAAGGTTATGGGCAGTTCTTC.

The chain has TRBV9 and TRBJ1-2; 8 positions match TRBD1. CDR1 and CDR2 from the germline V gene are SGDLS and YYNGEE. CDR3 size: 13 residues. Unmatched junction bases numbered 7, after V lost 4 bases and J lost 8 bases. The CDR3 spells CASSTGQGVGYTF. The CDR3 nucleotides read TGTGCCAGCAGCACCGGACAGGGTGTCGGCTACACCTTC.

This clonotype appeared a single time. The chain has TRBV7-2 and TRBJ2-1; a possible D gene is TRBD2 (6 bases). Germline loops: CDR1 SGHTA, CDR2 FQGNSA. The CDR3 loop spans 12 amino acids. V lost 4 bases and J lost 10, with 11 bases in between. The CDR3 is CASSWSAGEQFF. The CDR3 DNA reads TGTGCCAGCAGCTGGTCGGCGGGGGAGCAGTTCTTC.

The chain combines TRBV4-2 with TRBJ1-3; D uncertain. Trimming took off 4 bases at V and 0 bases at J, with 13 bases between the two ends. Germline V gene sequence: CDR1 LGHNA, CDR2 YNFKEQ. The CDR3 has 16 residues. CDR3 loop: CASSRSDGFSGNTIYF. Written as DNA, the CDR3 is TGTGCCAGCAGCCGGTCGGACGGATTCTCTGGAAACACCATATATTTT.

The chain uses TRBV3-1 and TRBJ2-1, with unresolved D. The CDR3 loop spans 15 amino acids. The V end was cut by 5 bases, the J end by 4 bases, with 15 bases between. The germline gives CDR1 LGHDT, CDR2 YNNKEL (reference sequence). The CDR3 loop reads CASSYTRYRYNEQFF. The DNA for the CDR3 is TGTGCCAGCAGCTACACACGGTATCGATACAATGAGCAGTTCTTC.

The chain uses TRBV7-7 and TRBJ2-7; D call uncertain. The CDR3 runs to 15 residues. Germline V gene lookup returns CDR1 SSHAT and CDR2 FNYEAQ (reference sequence). The V and J ends lost 5 bases and 0 bases respectively, with 14 bases between them. The CDR3 reads CASSAATAFSYEQYF. The CDR3 DNA sequence: TGTGCCAGCAGCGCGGCTACGGCTTTCTCCTACGAGCAGTACTTC.

This chain's CDR3 is CASTVWGSDTQYF. The CDR3 bases are TGTGCCAGCACCGTCTGGGGGTCCGATACGCAGTATTTT. The chain is built from TRBV12-3 or TRBV12-4 and TRBJ2-3, with D possibly called TRBD1 or TRBD2 (5 bases each). V was pared by 7 bases and J by 6 bases, with 14 bases between. The CDR3 is 13 amino acids.

V and J are TRBV24-1 and TRBJ2-5; D is unresolved. The CDR3 has 10 residues. V lost 10 bases to trimming and J lost 2 bases, with 4 bases between them. Germline V CDR1 and CDR2: KGHDR, SFDVKD. DNA for the CDR3: TGTGCCACGGGGCAAGAGACCCAGTACTTC. This sequence encodes CATGQETQYF.

Written as DNA, the CDR3 is TGTGCCAGCTCACCGATCTCCGGGACAGCAGAGACCCAGTACTTC. Translating it yields CASSPISGTAETQYF. The rearrangement joins TRBV18 to TRBJ2-5; 7 bases align to TRBD1. The V gene end was trimmed by 3 bases and the J gene end by 4 bases; junction bases not matched to a gene: 8. The V gene's germline CDR1 is KGHSH and CDR2 LQKENI. The CDR3 extends over 15 amino acids.

V gene TRBV20-1 combines with J gene TRBJ2-1, with D maybe TRBD1 (6 bases). The CDR3 has 11 amino acids. The germline V gene has CDR1 DFQATT and CDR2 SNEGSKA (reference sequence). V was shortened by 7 bases and J by 8 bases, with 12 bases between the two germline ends. The CDR3 region has the DNA TGCAGTGTAAACCCAGGGGATGAGCAGTTCTTC. It is translated as CSVNPGDEQFF.

The gene calls are TRBV9 and TRBJ2-2; D uncertain. Looked up from germline, CDR1 is SGDLS and CDR2 is YYNGEE. Trimming stripped 3 bases from V and 3 bases from J, with 6 bases between. This CDR3 is built from 13 residues. The CDR3 bases are TGTGCCAGCAGCGGACTGGACACCGGGGAGCTGTTTTTT. Amino acid sequence: CASSGLDTGELFF.

This clonotype is a singleton in its sample. The chain employs TRBV3-1 and TRBJ2-7, with D unresolved. The CDR3 is 14 residues long. With 1 base removed from V and 1 base from J, the gap between germline ends came to 8 bases. Germline V gives CDR1 LGHDT, CDR2 YNNKEL (reference sequence). The CDR3 loop is CASSQVASSYEQYF. In nucleotides, the CDR3 is TGTGCCAGCAGCCAAGTGGCTAGTTCCTACGAGCAGTACTTC.

This rearrangement joins TRBV12-3 or TRBV12-4 to TRBJ2-3, with 9 bases lining up with TRBD1. Trimming at V came to 5 bases and at J to 8 bases, leaving 5 bases not matched to a gene. This CDR3 is built from 13 residues. CDR3 amino acids: CASSIGTGPTQYF. The DNA for the CDR3 is TGTGCCAGCAGTATAGGGACAGGGCCTACGCAGTATTTT.

The rearrangement uses TRBV3-1 and TRBJ1-4; a weak D match, TRBD1 (5 bases). Per germline, CDR1 LGHDT and CDR2 YNNKEL (reference sequence). The CDR3 is made up of 15 amino acids. The germline V and J ends were trimmed by 0 bases and 4 bases, with 9 bases remaining between them. The CDR3 spells CASSQDFRVNEKLFF. The CDR3 DNA sequence: TGTGCCAGCAGCCAAGACTTCAGGGTTAATGAAAAACTGTTTTTT.

The V gene is TRBV2, the J gene TRBJ1-2, with D maybe TRBD1 (5 bases). Trimming left V 5 bases short and J 8 bases short, with 12 bases between. Germline V lookup: CDR1 SNHLY, CDR2 FYNNEI. There are 12 residues in the CDR3. Here the CDR3 reads CASSLTELGYTF. The CDR3 nucleotides read TGTGCCAGCAGTTTGACAGAGCTCGGCTACACCTTC. The full variable domain, rest sourced from reference TRBV2 and TRBJ1-2, is EPEVTQTPSHQVTQMGQEVILRCVPISNHLYFYWYRQILGQKVEFLVSFYNNEISEKSEIFDDQFSVERPDGSNFTLKIRSTKLEDSAMYFCASSLTELGYTFGSGTRLTVV.

The chain joins TRBV27 to TRBJ1-1; D uncertain. Germline CDR1 reads MNHEY; CDR2 reads SMNVEV (reference sequence). CDR3 length: 13 amino acids. The V end was cut by 8 bases, the J end by 0 bases, with 10 bases between. The CDR3 DNA is TGTGCCAGCTTCGGGGTTCTGAACACTGAAGCTTTCTTT. Residues: CASFGVLNTEAFF.

The chain uses TRBV7-2 and TRBJ2-1; no clear D gene. CDR1 and CDR2 from the germline V gene are SGHTA and FQGNSA. This CDR3 has 15 residues. Trimming pared 5 bases from V and 2 bases from J, leaving 13 bases between. The CDR3 nucleotides read TGTGCCAGCAGCCCGGGCTCCACCGCCTACAATGAGCAGTTCTTC. Its protein is CASSPGSTAYNEQFF.

This sequence joins TRBV7-7 and TRBJ2-2; D perhaps matches TRBD2 (6 bases). With 8 bases removed from V and 5 bases from J, the gap between germline ends came to 15 bases. Looked up from germline, CDR1 is SSHAT and CDR2 is FNYEAQ (reference sequence). This CDR3 comprises 14 residues. CDR3 nucleotide sequence: TGTGCCAGCGCGGCGGGGCCGGGTACCGGGGAGCTGTTTTTT. Translating gives CASAAGPGTGELFF.

The CDR3 DNA reads TGTGCCTGCCCCGAGGCAGAAAACCAAGAGACCCAGTACTTC. It encodes CACPEAENQETQYF. V and J are TRBV30 and TRBJ2-5; no firm D call. Between the trimmed V and J ends, which lost 6 bases and 0 bases, there was a span of 14 bases. This CDR3 region has 14 residues. Per the germline V gene, CDR1 is GTSNPN and CDR2 is SVGIG (reference sequence).

The genes are TRBV3-1 and TRBJ1-2; D is unresolved. The length of the CDR3 is 14 residues. The germline V gene encodes CDR1 LGHDT and CDR2 YNNKEL (reference sequence). V was trimmed by 0 bases and J by 2 bases, leaving 7 bases between them. The CDR3 DNA is TGTGCCAGCAGCCAAGAGGCGCGGAACTATGGCTACACCTTC. Translated: CASSQEARNYGYTF.

V and J are TRBV15 and TRBJ1-2, with a weak D call TRBD1 (6 bases). The V gene lost 8 bases and the J gene lost 3 bases, with 16 bases spanning the gap. Germline CDR1 and CDR2: LNHNV and YYDKDF (reference sequence). The CDR3 covers 14 residues. The CDR3 sequence: CATRSGGADYGYTF. CDR3 sequence (DNA): TGTGCCACCCGTAGCGGGGGCGCGGACTATGGCTACACCTTC.

With regard to this clonotype: Sequence at one end of the junction differs from germline and may be a read error. The V gene is TRBV29-1, the J gene TRBJ2-5, with 13 bases that match TRBD2. Germline V gene lookup returns CDR1 SQVTM and CDR2 ANQGSEA. The length of the CDR3 is 14 residues. As DNA, the CDR3 is TGCAGCGTTAAAGAGGGACTAGCGGGGAAAACCCAGTACTTC. Translation: CSVKEGLAGKTQYF.

The chain couples TRBV9 to TRBJ2-4; D assignment may be TRBD1 or TRBD2 (5 bases each). The CDR3 runs to 15 residues. CDR1 and CDR2 from the germline V gene are SGDLS and YYNGEE. The V gene lost 3 bases and the J gene lost 9 bases, with 19 bases spanning the gap. As DNA, the CDR3 is TGTGCCAGCAGCGCCGACCCGGGGACCTCAAGCATTCAGTACTTC. It encodes CASSADPGTSSIQYF.